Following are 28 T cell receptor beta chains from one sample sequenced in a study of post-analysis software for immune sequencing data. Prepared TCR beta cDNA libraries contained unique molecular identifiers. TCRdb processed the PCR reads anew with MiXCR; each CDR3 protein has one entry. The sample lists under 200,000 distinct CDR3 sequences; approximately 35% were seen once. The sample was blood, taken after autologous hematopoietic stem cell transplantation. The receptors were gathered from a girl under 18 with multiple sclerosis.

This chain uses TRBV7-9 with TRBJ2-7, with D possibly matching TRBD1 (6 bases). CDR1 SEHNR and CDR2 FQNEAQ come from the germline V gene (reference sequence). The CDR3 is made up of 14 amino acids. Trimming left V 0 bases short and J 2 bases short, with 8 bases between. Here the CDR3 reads CASSLAQGPYEQYF. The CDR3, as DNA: TGTGCCAGCAGCTTAGCGCAGGGGCCCTACGAGCAGTACTTC.

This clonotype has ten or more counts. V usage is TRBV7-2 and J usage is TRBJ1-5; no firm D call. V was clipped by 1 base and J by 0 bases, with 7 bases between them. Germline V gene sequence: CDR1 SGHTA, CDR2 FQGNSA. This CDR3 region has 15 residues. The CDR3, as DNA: TGTGCCAGCAGCTTAGTGGCCGGTAGCAATCAGCCCCAGCATTTT. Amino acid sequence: CASSLVAGSNQPQHF.

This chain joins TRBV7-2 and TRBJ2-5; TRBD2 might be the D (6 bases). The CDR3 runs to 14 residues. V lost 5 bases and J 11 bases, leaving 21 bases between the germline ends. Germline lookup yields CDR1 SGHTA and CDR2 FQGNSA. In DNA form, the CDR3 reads TGTGCCAGCAGCCAAGGGACTTCACTCCCCACGCAGTACTTC. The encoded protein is CASSQGTSLPTQYF.

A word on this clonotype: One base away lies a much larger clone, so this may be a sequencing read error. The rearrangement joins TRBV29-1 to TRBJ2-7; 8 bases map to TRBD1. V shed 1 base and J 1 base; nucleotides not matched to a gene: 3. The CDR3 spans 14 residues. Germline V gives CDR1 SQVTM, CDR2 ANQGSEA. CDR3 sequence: CSVEAGGLSYEQYV. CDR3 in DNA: TGCAGCGTTGAAGCAGGGGGCTTATCCTACGAGCAGTACGTC.

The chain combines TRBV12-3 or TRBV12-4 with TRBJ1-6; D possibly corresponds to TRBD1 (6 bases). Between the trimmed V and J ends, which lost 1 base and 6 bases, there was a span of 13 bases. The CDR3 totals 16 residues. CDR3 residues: CASSLGQGTVNSPLHF. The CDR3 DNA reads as TGTGCCAGCAGTTTAGGTCAGGGGACGGTTAATTCACCCCTCCACTTT.

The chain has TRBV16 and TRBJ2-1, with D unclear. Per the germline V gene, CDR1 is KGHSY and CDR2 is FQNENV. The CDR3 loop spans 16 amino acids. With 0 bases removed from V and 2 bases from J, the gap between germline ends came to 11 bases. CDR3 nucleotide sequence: TGTGCCAGCAGCCAATCTTCGGGCCGAGCCTACAATGAGCAGTTCTTC. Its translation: CASSQSSGRAYNEQFF.

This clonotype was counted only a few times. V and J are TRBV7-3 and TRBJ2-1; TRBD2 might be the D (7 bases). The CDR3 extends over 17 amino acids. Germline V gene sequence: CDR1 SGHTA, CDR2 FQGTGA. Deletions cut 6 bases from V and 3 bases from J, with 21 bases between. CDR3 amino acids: CASSPNGLGGHYNEQFF. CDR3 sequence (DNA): TGTGCCAGCAGTCCAAATGGGCTGGGGGGGCACTACAATGAGCAGTTCTTC.

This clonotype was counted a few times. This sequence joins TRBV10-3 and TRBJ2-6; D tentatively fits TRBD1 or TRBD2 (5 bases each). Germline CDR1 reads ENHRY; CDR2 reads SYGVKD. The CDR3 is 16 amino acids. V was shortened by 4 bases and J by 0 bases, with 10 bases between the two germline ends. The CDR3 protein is CAISGDGSSGANVLTF. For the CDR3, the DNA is TGTGCCATCAGTGGGGACGGTAGCTCTGGGGCCAACGTCCTGACTTTC.

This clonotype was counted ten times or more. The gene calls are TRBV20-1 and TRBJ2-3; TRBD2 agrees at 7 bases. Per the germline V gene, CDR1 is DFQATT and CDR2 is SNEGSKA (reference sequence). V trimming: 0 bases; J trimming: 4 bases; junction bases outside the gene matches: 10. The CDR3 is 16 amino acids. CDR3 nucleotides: TGCAGTGCTAGAGATTATTCGGCGGGAGAGGCAGATACGCAGTATTTT. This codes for CSARDYSAGEADTQYF.

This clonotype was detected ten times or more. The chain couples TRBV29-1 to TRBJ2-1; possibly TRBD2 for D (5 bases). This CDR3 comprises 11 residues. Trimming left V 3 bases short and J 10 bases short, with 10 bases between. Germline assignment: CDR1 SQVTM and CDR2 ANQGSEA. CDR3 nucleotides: TGCAGCGTTGACCACTCTAGCGAGCAGTTCTTC. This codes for CSVDHSSEQFF.

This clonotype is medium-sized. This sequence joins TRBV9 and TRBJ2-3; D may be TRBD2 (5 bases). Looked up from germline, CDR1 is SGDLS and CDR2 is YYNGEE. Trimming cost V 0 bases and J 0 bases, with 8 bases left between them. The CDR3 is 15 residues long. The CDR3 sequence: CASSVVGVSTDTQYF. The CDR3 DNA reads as TGTGCCAGCAGCGTAGTGGGAGTTAGCACAGATACGCAGTATTTT.

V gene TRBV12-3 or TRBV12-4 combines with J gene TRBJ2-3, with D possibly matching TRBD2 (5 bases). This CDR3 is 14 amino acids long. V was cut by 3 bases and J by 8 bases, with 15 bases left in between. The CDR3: CASSFRLAKATQYF. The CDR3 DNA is TGTGCCAGCAGTTTTCGCCTAGCTAAAGCTACGCAGTATTTT.

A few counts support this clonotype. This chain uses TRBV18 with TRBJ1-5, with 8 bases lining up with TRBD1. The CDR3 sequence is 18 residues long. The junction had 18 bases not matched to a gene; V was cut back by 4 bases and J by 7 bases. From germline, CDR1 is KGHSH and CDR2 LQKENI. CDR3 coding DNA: TGTGCCAGCTCACTGGCGCGCTCCGGGACAGGAGTTCGCCAGCCCCAGCATTTT. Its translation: CASSLARSGTGVRQPQHF. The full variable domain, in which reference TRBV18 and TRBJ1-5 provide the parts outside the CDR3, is NAGVMQNPRHLVRRRGQEARLRCSPMKGHSHVYWYRQLPEEGLKFMVYLQKENIIDESGMPKERFSAEFPKEGPSILRIQQVVRGDSAAYFCASSLARSGTGVRQPQHFGDGTRLSIL.

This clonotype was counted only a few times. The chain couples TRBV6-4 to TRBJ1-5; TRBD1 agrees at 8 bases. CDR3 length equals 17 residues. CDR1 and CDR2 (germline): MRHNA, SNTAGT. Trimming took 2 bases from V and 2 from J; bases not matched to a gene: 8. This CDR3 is CASSDPQDRVCNQPQHF. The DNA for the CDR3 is TGTGCCAGCAGTGACCCCCAGGACAGGGTTTGCAATCAGCCCCAGCATTTT.

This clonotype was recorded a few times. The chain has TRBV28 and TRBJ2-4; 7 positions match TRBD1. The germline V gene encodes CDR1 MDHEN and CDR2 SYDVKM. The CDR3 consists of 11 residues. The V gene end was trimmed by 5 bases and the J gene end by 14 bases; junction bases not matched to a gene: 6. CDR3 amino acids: CASSRRQGKYF. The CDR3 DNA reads TGTGCCAGCAGTCGACGACAGGGAAAGTACTTC. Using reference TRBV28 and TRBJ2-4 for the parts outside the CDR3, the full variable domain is DVKVTQSSRYLVKRTGEKVFLECVQDMDHENMFWYRQDPGLGLRLIYFSYDVKMKEKGDIPEGYSVSREKKERFSLILESASTNQTSMYLCASSRRQGKYFGAGTRLSVL.

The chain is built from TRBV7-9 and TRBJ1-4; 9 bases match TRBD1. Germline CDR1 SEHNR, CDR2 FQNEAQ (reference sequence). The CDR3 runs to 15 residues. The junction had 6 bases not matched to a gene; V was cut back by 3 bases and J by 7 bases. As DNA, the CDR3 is TGTGCCAGCAGCTTCCCGGGACAGGGCGGTGAAAAACTGTTTTTT. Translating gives CASSFPGQGGEKLFF.

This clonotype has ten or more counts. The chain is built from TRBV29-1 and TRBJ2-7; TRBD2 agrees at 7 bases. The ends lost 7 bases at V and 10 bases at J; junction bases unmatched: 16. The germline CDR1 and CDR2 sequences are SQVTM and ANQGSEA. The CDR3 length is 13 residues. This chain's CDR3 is CSAGGRKQESQYF. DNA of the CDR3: TGCAGCGCGGGGGGACGGAAGCAAGAGTCCCAGTACTTC.

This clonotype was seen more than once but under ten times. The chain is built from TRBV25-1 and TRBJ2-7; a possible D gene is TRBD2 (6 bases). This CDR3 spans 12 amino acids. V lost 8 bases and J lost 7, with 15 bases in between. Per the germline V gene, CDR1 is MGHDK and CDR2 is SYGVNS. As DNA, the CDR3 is TGTGCCAGCGCCGTGACTAGGTCTGAGCAGTACTTC. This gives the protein CASAVTRSEQYF.

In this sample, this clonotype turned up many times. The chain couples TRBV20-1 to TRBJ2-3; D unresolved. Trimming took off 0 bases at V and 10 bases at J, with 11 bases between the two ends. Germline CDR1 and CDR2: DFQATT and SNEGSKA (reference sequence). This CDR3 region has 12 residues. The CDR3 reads CSARDQAESQYF. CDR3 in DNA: TGCAGTGCTAGAGATCAGGCGGAGTCGCAGTATTTT.

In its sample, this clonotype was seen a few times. The CDR3 nucleotides read TGTGCCAGCAGTTTACGGGGACAGGGGGCTTGGGAGACCCAGTACTTC. Translated, it gives CASSLRGQGAWETQYF. The chain carries TRBV27 and TRBJ2-5; 12 bases fit TRBD1. This CDR3 has 16 amino acids. Germline V CDR1 and CDR2: MNHEY, SMNVEV (reference sequence). The junction had 6 bases not matched to a gene; V was cut back by 2 bases and J by 5 bases.

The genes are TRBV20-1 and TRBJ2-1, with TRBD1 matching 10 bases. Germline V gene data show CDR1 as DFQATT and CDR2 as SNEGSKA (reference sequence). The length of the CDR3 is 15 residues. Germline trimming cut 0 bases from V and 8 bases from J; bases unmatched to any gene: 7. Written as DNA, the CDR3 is TGCAGTGCTAGAGATGGACAGGGGGGATTGCATGAGCAGTTCTTC. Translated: CSARDGQGGLHEQFF.

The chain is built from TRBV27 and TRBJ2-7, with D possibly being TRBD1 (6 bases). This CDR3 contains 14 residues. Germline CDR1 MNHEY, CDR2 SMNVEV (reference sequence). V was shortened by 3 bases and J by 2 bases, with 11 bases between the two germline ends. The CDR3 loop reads CASSFGDRPYEQYF. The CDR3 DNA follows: TGTGCCAGCAGTTTTGGAGACAGGCCCTACGAGCAGTACTTC.

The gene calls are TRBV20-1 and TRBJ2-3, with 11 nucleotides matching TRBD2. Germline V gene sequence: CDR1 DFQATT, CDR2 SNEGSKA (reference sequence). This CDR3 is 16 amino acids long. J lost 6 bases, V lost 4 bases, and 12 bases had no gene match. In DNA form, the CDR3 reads TGCAGTGCTAAAATACCCGGGACTAGCGGAAGTGATACGCAGTATTTT. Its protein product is CSAKIPGTSGSDTQYF.

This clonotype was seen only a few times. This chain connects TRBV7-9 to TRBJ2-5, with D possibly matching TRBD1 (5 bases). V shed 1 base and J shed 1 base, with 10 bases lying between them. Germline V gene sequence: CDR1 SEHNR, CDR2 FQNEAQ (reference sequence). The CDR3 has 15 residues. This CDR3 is CASSLGTPSQETQYF. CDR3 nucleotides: TGTGCCAGCAGCTTAGGGACACCTTCCCAAGAGACCCAGTACTTC.

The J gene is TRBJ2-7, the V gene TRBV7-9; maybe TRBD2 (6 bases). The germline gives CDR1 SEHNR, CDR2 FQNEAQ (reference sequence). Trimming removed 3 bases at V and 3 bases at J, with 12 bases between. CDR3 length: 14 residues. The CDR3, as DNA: TGTGCCAGCAGCTTCCCGGGACTGGGCTACGAGCAGTACTTC. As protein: CASSFPGLGYEQYF. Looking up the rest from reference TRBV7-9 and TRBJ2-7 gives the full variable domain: DTGVSQNPRHKITKRGQNVTFRCDPISEHNRLYWYRQTLGQGPEFLTYFQNEAQLEKSRLLSDRFSAERPKGSFSTLEIQRTEQGDSAMYLCASSFPGLGYEQYFGPGTRLTVT.

The CDR3: CASSPAGLAGGFPYEQYF. In DNA, the CDR3 is TGCGCCAGCAGCCCAGCGGGACTAGCGGGAGGGTTCCCCTACGAGCAGTACTTC. The chain uses TRBV4-3 and TRBJ2-7; 16 nucleotides line up with TRBD2. Germline loops: CDR1 LGHNA, CDR2 YSLEER. V lost 4 bases and J lost 2; bases outside the gene matches: 8. The CDR3 spans 18 residues.

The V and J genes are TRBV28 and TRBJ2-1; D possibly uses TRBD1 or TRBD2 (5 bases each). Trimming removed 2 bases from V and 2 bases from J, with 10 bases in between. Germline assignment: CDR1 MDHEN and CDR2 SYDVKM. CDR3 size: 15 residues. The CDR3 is CASSLGDHTYNEQFF. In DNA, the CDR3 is TGTGCCAGCAGTTTAGGGGACCATACCTACAATGAGCAGTTCTTC.

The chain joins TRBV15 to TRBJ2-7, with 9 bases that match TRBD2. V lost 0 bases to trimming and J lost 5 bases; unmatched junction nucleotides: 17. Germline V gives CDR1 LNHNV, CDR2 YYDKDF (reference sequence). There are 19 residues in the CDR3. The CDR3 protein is CATSRDALRRLAVKDEQYF. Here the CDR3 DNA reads TGTGCCACCAGCAGAGATGCATTGAGGAGACTAGCGGTTAAGGACGAGCAGTACTTC.